A single sample gave rise to the 31 T cell receptor beta chains below, sequenced in a study of blood T cells in healthy people across ages. Sample-barcoded 5' priming and a J-beta primer mix drove a second PCR of about 6 to 12 cycles. One entry per CDR3 protein results from TCRdb running MiXCR on the 5' RACE reads. Among over a million distinct CDR3 sequences listed, 45% were seen once. The sequenced sample was blood. These receptors all stem from a woman between 55 and 75 years old in good health.

In this sample, this clonotype turned up a few times. The rearrangement uses TRBV27 and TRBJ2-4; D is possibly TRBD1 (6 bases). The end of the DNA aligns better with TRBJ2-7, so the J call may be wrong. The germline V gene encodes CDR1 MNHEY and CDR2 SMNVEV (reference sequence). The CDR3 is 14 residues long. The CDR3 DNA reads as TGTGCCAGCAGCTCCCTCGGGACAATCTACGAGCAGTACTTC. It translates to CASSSLGTIYEQYF.

The chain carries TRBV4-1 and TRBJ2-3; 11 bases fit TRBD2. The germline CDR1 and CDR2 sequences are MGHRA and YSYEKL. Germline trimming cut 3 bases from V and 3 bases from J; bases unmatched to any gene: 17. This CDR3 contains 20 residues. The CDR3 sequence is CASSHDITSGSDIGTDTQYF. Here the CDR3 DNA reads TGCGCCAGCAGCCATGACATTACTAGCGGGAGCGATATTGGGACAGATACGCAGTATTTT.

There are a few counts of this clonotype. For the CDR3, the DNA is TGTGCCAGCGGAGGGGGGTTTGAGCAGTTCTTC. Residues: CASGGGFEQFF. V usage is TRBV12-3 or TRBV12-4 and J usage is TRBJ2-1, with D possibly called TRBD1 or TRBD2 (6 bases each). Trimming pared 8 bases from V and 9 bases from J, leaving 11 bases between. The CDR3 runs 11 residues.

The CDR3 sequence: CATSRAAGSYNEQFF. In DNA, the CDR3 is TGTGCCACCAGCAGAGCGGCGGGATCCTACAATGAGCAGTTCTTC. The rearrangement joins TRBV15 to TRBJ2-1, with D possibly being TRBD2 (6 bases). CDR1 and CDR2 (germline): LNHNV, YYDKDF (reference sequence). The CDR3 covers 15 residues. Deletions cut 1 base from V and 1 base from J, with 8 bases between. The variable domain in full, completed from reference TRBV15 and TRBJ2-1, reads DAMVIQNPRYQVTQFGKPVTLSCSQTLNHNVMYWYQQKSSQAPKLLFHYYDKDFNNEADTPDNFQSRRPNTSFCFLDIRSPGLGDTAMYLCATSRAAGSYNEQFFGPGTRLTVL.

The chain has TRBV5-1 and TRBJ2-3, with a tentative D call TRBD1 (5 bases). The CDR3 has 13 amino acids. Looked up from germline, CDR1 is SGHRS and CDR2 is YFSETQ. Trimming shortened V by 6 bases and J by 1 base, and 9 bases separated the two germline ends. CDR3 sequence (DNA): TGCGCCAGCAACGAACAGGGCACAGATACGCAGTATTTT. It yields the protein CASNEQGTDTQYF.

For this clonotype: This could be a read error, since a much larger clone is one nucleotide away. The DNA is omitted, as the CDR3 cannot be located on it reliably, and the CDR3 follows TCRdb's listing. The genes are TRBV29-1 and TRBJ1-2. The CDR3 region is 12 residues in length, termini included. From germline, CDR1 is SQVTM and CDR2 ANQGSEA. The CDR3 here is CSSTLANYGCTF.

This clonotype was detected ten times or more. The chain couples TRBV20-1 to TRBJ2-1; possibly TRBD1 for D (5 bases). The CDR3 length is 11 residues. Between the trimmed V and J ends, which lost 5 bases and 10 bases, there was a span of 12 bases. Germline V gives CDR1 DFQATT, CDR2 SNEGSKA (reference sequence). CDR3 sequence reads: CSAPQGSEQFF. CDR3 DNA sequence: TGCAGTGCTCCTCAGGGAAGCGAGCAGTTCTTC.

This clonotype was counted between two and nine times. The CDR3, as DNA: TGTGCCAGCAGTTTCGGTGGGAGGGCACAAGAGACCCAGTACTTC. Protein product: CASSFGGRAQETQYF. The V and J genes are TRBV12-3 or TRBV12-4 and TRBJ2-5; 7 bases match TRBD2. The CDR3 totals 15 residues. Losses at the gene ends were 3 bases for V and 2 bases for J; bases not matched to a gene: 6.

This clonotype turned up a few times. The V gene is TRBV5-6, the J gene TRBJ2-2, with D tentatively TRBD2 (6 bases). The CDR3 is 15 residues long. Trimming pared 3 bases from V and 5 bases from J, leaving 14 bases between. The germline V gene has CDR1 SGHDT and CDR2 YYEEEE. CDR3 nucleotide sequence: TGTGCCAGCAGCTGGGGGGACTCCTCGACCGGGGAGCTGTTTTTT. Its protein product is CASSWGDSSTGELFF.

The chain uses TRBV20-1 and TRBJ1-1; the match to TRBD1 covers 8 bases. V was clipped by 0 bases and J by 2 bases; unmatched bases: 5. The CDR3 runs 15 residues. The germline V gene encodes CDR1 DFQATT and CDR2 SNEGSKA (reference sequence). CDR3 residues: CSARDLTGANTEAFF. The DNA of the CDR3 is TGCAGTGCTAGAGATCTGACAGGGGCTAACACTGAAGCTTTCTTT.

This clonotype was picked up many times. The chain uses TRBV20-1 and TRBJ2-1; 14 bases are a match to TRBD2. CDR1 is DFQATT, CDR2 SNEGSKA, per germline (reference sequence). J was trimmed by 9 bases and V by 0 bases; bases with no gene match: 7. This CDR3 is built from 16 residues. CDR3 nucleotides: TGCAGTGCTAGAGAATTCCCGGGACTAGCGGGAGTTGAGCAGTTCTTC. Translation: CSAREFPGLAGVEQFF.

The gene calls are TRBV5-5 and TRBJ2-7, with 9 positions matching TRBD1. The J call may be faulty, since TRBJ2-5 better matches the DNA end. This CDR3 contains 14 residues. Germline V gene data show CDR1 as SGHKS and CDR2 as YYEKEE (reference sequence). The CDR3 DNA sequence: TGTGCCAGCAGCGGAGGGACAGGGACAGAGACCCAGTACTTC. Its translation is CASSGGTGTETQYF.

This clonotype came up once. The rearrangement links TRBV7-8 to TRBJ1-5; 7 bases align to TRBD1. J gave up 6 bases and V 5 bases, and 16 bases lay outside the gene matches. The CDR3 length is 17 residues. Germline V lookup: CDR1 SGHVS, CDR2 FQNEAQ. CDR3: CASSPRPRQGPGQPQHF. CDR3 DNA sequence: TGTGCCAGCAGCCCACGGCCGAGACAGGGACCCGGTCAGCCCCAGCATTTT.

This clonotype has just a few counts. This chain joins TRBV24-1 and TRBJ2-7; 13 bases fit TRBD2. Germline loops: CDR1 KGHDR, CDR2 SFDVKD. The CDR3 has 20 amino acids. Germline trimming cut 4 bases from V and 6 bases from J; bases unmatched to any gene: 20. The CDR3 DNA sequence: TGTGCCACCAGTGAGCCCTCCGGGACTAGCGGGGATGATGGTCCTCCCGAGCAGTACTTC. Translated, it gives CATSEPSGTSGDDGPPEQYF.

The V call is TRBV29-1, the J call TRBJ2-5; 10 bases fit TRBD1. V lost 6 bases to trimming and J lost 11 bases; unmatched junction nucleotides: 12. This CDR3 comprises 13 residues. CDR1 is SQVTM, CDR2 ANQGSEA, per germline. The chain's CDR3 is CSVKTGGSGEQYF. The CDR3 DNA sequence: TGCAGCGTCAAGACAGGGGGCTCGGGGGAGCAGTACTTC.

Of note for this clonotype: Germline is not matched at one junction end, which may reflect a read error. The chain carries TRBV7-3 and TRBJ2-3; the D gene is possibly TRBD1 (6 bases). Germline lookup yields CDR1 SGHTA and CDR2 FQGTGA. This CDR3 has 14 residues. CDR3 bases: TGTGCCGGCAGCTCCAAGGGGGGCACAGATACGCAGTATTTT. Translating gives CAGSSKGGTDTQYF.

The genes are TRBV11-2 and TRBJ2-1, with 10 positions matching TRBD2. J lost 0 bases, V lost 4 bases, and 15 bases had no gene match. The CDR3 length is 20 residues. The germline CDR1 and CDR2 sequences are SGHAT and FQNNGV. CDR3 sequence (DNA): TGTGCCAGCAGCTATAACCCCCACTCACTAGCGGGATCCTCCTACAATGAGCAGTTCTTC. Encoded protein: CASSYNPHSLAGSSYNEQFF.

This clonotype has more than one count but fewer than ten. The chain is built from TRBV10-3 and TRBJ1-1; 7 bases agree with TRBD1. Germline lookup yields CDR1 ENHRY and CDR2 SYGVKD. The CDR3 spans 16 residues. Trimming removed 2 bases from V and 0 bases from J; junction bases left unmatched: 6. The chain's CDR3 is CAISERQGALNTEAFF. CDR3 bases: TGTGCCATCAGTGAGCGACAGGGAGCCCTGAACACTGAAGCTTTCTTT.

Only a few counts were recorded for this clonotype. This chain connects TRBV10-1 to TRBJ2-5; D might be TRBD1 (6 bases). Trimming left V 8 bases short and J 2 bases short, with 12 bases between. The length of the CDR3 is 13 residues. Germline-derived CDR1 and CDR2 are WNHNN and SYGVQD (reference sequence). CDR3 sequence reads: CASARTVQETQYF. The CDR3 coding sequence is TGCGCCAGCGCAAGGACAGTTCAAGAGACCCAGTACTTC.

The chain is built from TRBV10-1 and TRBJ2-3; D is perhaps TRBD1 or TRBD2 (6 bases each). The CDR3 covers 14 residues. V was clipped by 0 bases and J by 9 bases, with 13 bases between them. In germline, CDR1 is WNHNN, CDR2 SYGVQD (reference sequence). The CDR3 DNA follows: TGCGCCAGCAGTGAGTCAGGGGGGCACACAACGCAGTATTTT. Amino acids: CASSESGGHTTQYF.

The V call is TRBV7-9, the J call TRBJ1-2; D unclear. Germline V gives CDR1 SEHNR, CDR2 FQNEAQ (reference sequence). The CDR3 runs 11 residues. V dropped 5 bases and J dropped 10 bases, with 11 bases sitting between them. CDR3 nucleotide sequence: TGTGCCAGCAGCCAAGCCGGGGACTACACCTTC. This translates into CASSQAGDYTF.

This clonotype was seen more than once but under ten times. The V and J genes are TRBV29-1 and TRBJ1-2; D perhaps matches TRBD1 (5 bases). The CDR3 has 13 amino acids. Germline V CDR1 and CDR2: SQVTM, ANQGSEA. V was cut by 3 bases and J by 5 bases, with 13 bases left in between. CDR3 amino acids: CSVDQQRGYGYTF. The DNA of the CDR3 is TGCAGCGTTGACCAGCAAAGGGGTTATGGCTACACCTTC.

This chain links TRBV3-1 with TRBJ2-2; no firm D call. The CDR3 spans 14 residues. Trimming pared 0 bases from V and 3 bases from J, leaving 5 bases between. Germline-derived CDR1 and CDR2 are LGHDT and YNNKEL (reference sequence). In nucleotides, the CDR3 is TGTGCCAGCAGCCAAGAGGTCGACACCGGGGAGCTGTTTTTT. This encodes CASSQEVDTGELFF. Complete variable domain (other parts from reference TRBV3-1 and TRBJ2-2): DTAVSQTPKYLVTQMGNDKSIKCEQNLGHDTMYWYKQDSKKFLKIMFSYNNKELIINETVPNRFSPKSPDKAHLNLHINSLELGDSAVYFCASSQEVDTGELFFGEGSRLTVL.

This chain joins TRBV11-2 and TRBJ2-5, with unresolved D. Germline CDR1 SGHAT, CDR2 FQNNGV. The length of the CDR3 is 13 residues. Trimming stripped 5 bases from V and 4 bases from J, with 11 bases between. CDR3 in amino acids: CASSPLAVETQYF. The CDR3 region has the DNA TGTGCCAGCAGCCCTCTGGCGGTAGAGACCCAGTACTTC.

Of note for this clonotype: At one end, the junction sequence differs from germline, possibly due to a read error. The rearrangement uses TRBV7-6 and TRBJ2-1, with TRBD2 matching over 9 bases. Germline V gene lookup returns CDR1 SGHVS and CDR2 FNYEAQ. The CDR3 spans 17 residues. CDR3 residues: CAGSLVPGGAGGNEQFF. The CDR3 DNA reads TGTGCCGGCAGCTTAGTTCCGGGGGGCGCGGGAGGGAATGAGCAGTTCTTC.

A few counts support this clonotype. The chain recombines TRBV4-2 with TRBJ1-1; D is ambiguous. V was pared by 1 base and J by 3 bases, with 12 bases between. There are 15 residues in the CDR3. Germline lookup yields CDR1 LGHNA and CDR2 YNFKEQ. The DNA for the CDR3 is TGTGCCAGCAGCCAAGGTGGAGGGTCGCACACTGAAGCTTTCTTT. It codes for CASSQGGGSHTEAFF.

The CDR3 loop reads CSATPRGIGLEQYF. The CDR3, as DNA: TGCAGTGCTACCCCCCGGGGGATAGGGCTCGAGCAGTACTTC. V usage is TRBV20-1 and J usage is TRBJ2-7; TRBD2 might be the D (6 bases). The V and J ends lost 4 bases and 6 bases respectively, with 19 bases between them. Germline V CDR1 and CDR2: DFQATT, SNEGSKA (reference sequence). The CDR3 sequence is 14 residues long.

This clonotype was seen only a few times. The gene calls are TRBV5-5 and TRBJ2-3; 8 bases fit TRBD2. Losses at the gene ends were 2 bases for V and 6 bases for J; bases not matched to a gene: 2. The CDR3 is made up of 13 amino acids. From germline, CDR1 is SGHKS and CDR2 YYEKEE (reference sequence). As DNA, the CDR3 is TGTGCCAGCAGCTTCGGGAGGGGGGATACGCAGTATTTT. Its translation is CASSFGRGDTQYF.

Only a few counts were recorded for this clonotype. The chain combines TRBV11-2 with TRBJ2-1; no clear D gene. The length of the CDR3 is 14 residues. Trimming took 4 bases from V and 4 from J, leaving 11 bases between them. CDR1 is SGHAT, CDR2 FQNNGV, per germline. This CDR3 reads CASSSQGMYNEQFF. The CDR3 nucleotides are TGTGCCAGCAGCTCACAAGGGATGTACAATGAGCAGTTCTTC.

V gene TRBV28 combines with J gene TRBJ1-4; tentative D call: TRBD1 (5 bases). The CDR3 is 12 residues long. Germline CDR1 MDHEN, CDR2 SYDVKM. With 5 bases removed from V and 10 bases from J, the gap between germline ends came to 11 bases. The CDR3 region is CASSVNQGKLFF. The CDR3 DNA follows: TGTGCCAGCAGTGTAAACCAGGGAAAACTGTTTTTT.

This clonotype was counted once. The gene calls are TRBV12-3 or TRBV12-4 and TRBJ1-2; 8 nucleotides agree with TRBD1. The V segment lost 7 bases and the J segment 8 bases; nucleotides outside the gene matches: 6. This CDR3 spans 12 amino acids. This CDR3 reads CASTGGGRGYTF. DNA of the CDR3: TGTGCCAGCACAGGGGGCGGGCGAGGCTACACCTTC.